This entry concerns a single T cell receptor beta chain. This CDR3 is built from 17 residues. Germline V lookup: CDR1 SGHTA, CDR2 FQGNSA. V was trimmed by 5 bases and J by 0 bases, leaving 18 bases between them. The data belong to a study of spatial heterogeneity in lung cancer. Study background: In the raw reads, each unique TCR and UMI combination was present more than ten times on average.

Time point here: sample taken at primary tumor resection. In each case, whole RNA from tumor, nontumor lung or frozen PBMC was sequenced unsorted. TCRdb reanalysed the 5' RACE reads using MiXCR and keeps one entry per CDR3 protein. The data show approximately 21,000 distinct CDR3 sequences, with roughly 3% seen just once and more than 25% held by the top ten. Source: PBMCs, taken at surgery. The sequence was collected from a female donor with early-stage non-small cell lung cancer. The chain has TRBV7-2 and TRBJ2-3; D is tentatively TRBD1 or TRBD2 (5 bases each). For the CDR3, the DNA is TGTGCCAGCAGCATACTAGGAAGGGGCGGGAGCACAGATACGCAGTATTTT. Protein product: CASSILGRGGSTDTQYF.